The present T cell receptor (beta chain) was sequenced within a study of T cell responses to AZD1222 COVID-19 vaccine. Using immunoSEQ multiplex PCR, the repertoire was profiled, and TCRdb retains in-frame clones only, with some absent. The sample lists around 120,000 clones; more than 70% were seen once. Points from the study as a whole: Nearly half of the spike-specific TCRs reportedly recognize variant regions that carry no mutations. Clonal diversity may have been underestimated, and the donors were mostly white British, with more females than males.

A remark on this clone: Its antigen is unknown.

Germline V lookup: CDR1 SNHLY, CDR2 FYNNEI. CDR3 length equals 18 residues. V lost 0 bases, J lost 3 bases, and 6 bases stayed unmatched. The chain carries TRBV2 and TRBJ1-5; the match to TRBD1 covers 12 bases. This receptor was obtained from an adult in good health. Sample: peripheral blood, taken on day 0 of AZD1222 vaccination. CDR3 sequence: CASSEAVGTGGVNQPQHF. The CDR3 nucleotides are TGTGCCAGCAGTGAAGCGGTGGGGACAGGGGGCGTCAATCAGCCCCAGCATTTT.